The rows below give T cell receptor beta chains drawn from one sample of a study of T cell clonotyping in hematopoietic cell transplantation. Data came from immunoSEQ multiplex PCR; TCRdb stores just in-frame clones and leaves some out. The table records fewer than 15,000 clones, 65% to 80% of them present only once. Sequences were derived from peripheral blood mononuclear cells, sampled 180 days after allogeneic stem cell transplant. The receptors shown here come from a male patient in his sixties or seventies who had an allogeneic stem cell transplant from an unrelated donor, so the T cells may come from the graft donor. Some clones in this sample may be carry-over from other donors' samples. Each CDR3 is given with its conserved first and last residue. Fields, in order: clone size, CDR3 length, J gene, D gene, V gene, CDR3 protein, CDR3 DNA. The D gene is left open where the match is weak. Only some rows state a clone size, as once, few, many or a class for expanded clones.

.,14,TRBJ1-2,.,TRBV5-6,CASSFGHANYGYTF,TGTGCCAGCAGCTTCGGACATGCTAACTATGGCTACACCTTC
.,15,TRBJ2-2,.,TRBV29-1,CSVLSGSGNTGELFF,TGCAGCGTACTCTCTGGTAGCGGGAACACCGGGGAGCTGTTTTTT
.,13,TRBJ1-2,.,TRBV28,CASSLGGRNHYTF,TGTGCCAGCAGTTTGGGGGGCCGAAACCACTACACCTTC
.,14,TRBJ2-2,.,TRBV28,CASSLSTSTGELFF,TGTGCCAGCAGTTTATCGACTAGTACCGGGGAGCTGTTTTTT
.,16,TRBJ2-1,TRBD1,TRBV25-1,CASSAGQGIAYNEQFF,TGTGCCAGCAGTGCCGGACAGGGGATCGCCTACAATGAGCAGTTCTTC
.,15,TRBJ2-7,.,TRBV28,CASTPALEGVHEQYF,TGTGCCAGCACCCCTGCCCTGGAGGGGGTCCACGAGCAGTACTTC
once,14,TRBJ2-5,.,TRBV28,CASSLWAAQETQYF,TGTGCCAGCAGTTTGTGGGCAGCCCAAGAGACCCAGTACTTC
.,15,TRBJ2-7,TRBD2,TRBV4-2,CASAAGATSGYEQYF,TGTGCCAGCGCAGCGGGAGCCACCTCGGGCTACGAGCAGTACTTC
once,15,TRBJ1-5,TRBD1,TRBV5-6,CASSLGGQSNQPQHF,TGTGCCAGCAGCTTGGGGGGACAGAGCAATCAGCCCCAGCATTTT
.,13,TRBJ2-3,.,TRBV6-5,CASRGPGTDTQYF,TGTGCCAGCAGGGGCCCTGGGACAGATACGCAGTATTTT
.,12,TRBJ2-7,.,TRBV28,CASSFKVYEQYF,TGTGCCAGCAGTTTTAAGGTCTACGAGCAGTACTTC
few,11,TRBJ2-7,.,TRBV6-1,CASSELYEQYF,TGTGCCAGCAGTGAACTTTACGAGCAGTACTTC
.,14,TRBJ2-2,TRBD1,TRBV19,CASKSQGETGELFF,TGTGCCAGTAAAAGTCAGGGGGAGACCGGGGAGCTGTTTTTT
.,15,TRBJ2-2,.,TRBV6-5,CASSYSQGTTGELFF,TGTGCCAGCAGTTACTCGCAGGGGACCACCGGGGAGCTGTTTTTT
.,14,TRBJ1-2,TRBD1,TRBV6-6,CASSDRAVSYGYTF,TGTGCCAGCAGTGACAGGGCTGTAAGCTATGGCTACACCTTC
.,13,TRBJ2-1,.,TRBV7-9,CASSLPGTNEQFF,TGTGCCAGCAGCTTACCCGGGACAAATGAGCAGTTCTTC
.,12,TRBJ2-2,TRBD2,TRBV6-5,CASVAGGEELFF,TGTGCCAGCGTGGCGGGAGGCGAGGAGCTGTTTTTT
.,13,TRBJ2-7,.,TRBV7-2,CASSLGRLYEQYF,TGTGCCAGCAGCTTAGGACGACTCTACGAGCAGTACTTC
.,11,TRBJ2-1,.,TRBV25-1,CASSVYNEQFF,TGTGCCAGCAGTGTATACAATGAGCAGTTCTTC
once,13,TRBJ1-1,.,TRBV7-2,CASSPERGTEAFF,TGTGCCAGCAGCCCGGAGCGGGGCACTGAAGCTTTCTTT
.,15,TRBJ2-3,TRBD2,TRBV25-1,CASSELPSGRGTQYF,TGTGCCAGCAGTGAATTGCCTAGCGGGAGGGGTACGCAGTATTTT
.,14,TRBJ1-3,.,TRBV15,CATSTISTGNTIYF,TGTGCCACCAGCACCATTAGCACTGGAAACACCATATATTTT
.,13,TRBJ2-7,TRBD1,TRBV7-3,CASSFRQGGEQYF,TGTGCCAGCAGCTTCCGACAGGGCGGCGAGCAGTACTTC
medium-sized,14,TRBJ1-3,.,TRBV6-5,CASSHVNSGNTIYF,TGTGCCAGCAGCCATGTCAACTCTGGAAACACCATATATTTT
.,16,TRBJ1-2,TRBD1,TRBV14,CASSQGTGQGLRGYTF,TGTGCCAGCAGCCAAGGCACCGGACAGGGTCTGCGTGGCTACACCTTC
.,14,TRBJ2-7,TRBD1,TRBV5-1,CASSLAGQGFEQYF,TGCGCCAGCAGCTTGGCAGGACAGGGGTTCGAGCAGTACTTC
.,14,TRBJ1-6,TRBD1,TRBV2,CASHAETGDSPLHF,TGTGCCAGCCACGCGGAGACAGGGGATTCACCCCTCCACTTT
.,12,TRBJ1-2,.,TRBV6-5,CASSPNKVGYTF,TGTGCCAGCAGTCCTAATAAAGTAGGCTACACCTTC
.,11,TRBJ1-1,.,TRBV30,CAWSVLAEAFF,TGTGCCTGGAGTGTACTCGCTGAAGCTTTCTTT
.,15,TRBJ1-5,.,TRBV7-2,CASSLAGSLNQPQHF,TGTGCCAGCAGCTTAGCAGGGTCCCTCAATCAGCCCCAGCATTTT
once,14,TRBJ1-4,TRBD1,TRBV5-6,CASRTRDRAEKLFF,TGTGCCAGCCGCACCCGGGACAGGGCGGAAAAACTGTTTTTT
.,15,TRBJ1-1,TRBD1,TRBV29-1,CSVEDHQGEVTEAFF,TGCAGCGTTGAAGATCATCAGGGGGAGGTCACTGAAGCTTTCTTT
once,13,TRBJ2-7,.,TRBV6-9,CARYPGLFYEQYF,TGTGCCAGGTACCCGGGACTCTTTTACGAGCAGTACTTC
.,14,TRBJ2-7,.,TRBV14,CASSQGTLTYEQYF,TGTGCCAGCAGCCAAGGGACTCTAACCTACGAGCAGTACTTC
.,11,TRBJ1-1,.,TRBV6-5,CASSGNRGAFF,TGTGCCAGCAGTGGGAATAGGGGAGCTTTCTTT
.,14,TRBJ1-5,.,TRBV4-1,CASSQEAYNQPQHF,TGCGCCAGCAGCCAAGAGGCCTACAATCAGCCCCAGCATTTT
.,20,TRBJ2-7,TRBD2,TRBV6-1,CASSEMTGTSGSVSSYEQYF,TGTGCCAGCAGTGAAATGACCGGGACTAGCGGGAGCGTTAGCTCCTACGAGCAGTACTTC
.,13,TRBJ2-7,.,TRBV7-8,CASSLFGTYEQYF,TGTGCCAGCAGCTTATTCGGTACCTACGAGCAGTACTTC
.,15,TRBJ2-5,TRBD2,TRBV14,CASSQVAGAGETQYF,TGTGCCAGCAGCCAAGTCGCGGGAGCGGGAGAGACCCAGTACTTC
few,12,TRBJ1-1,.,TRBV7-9,CASSAPGTEAFF,TGTGCCAGCAGCGCCCCGGGGACTGAAGCTTTCTTT
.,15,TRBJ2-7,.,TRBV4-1,CASSQITGRGYEQYF,TGCGCCAGCAGCCAAATAACAGGTCGGGGCTACGAGCAGTACTTC
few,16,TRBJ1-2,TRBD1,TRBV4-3,CASSQDGTGVNYGYTF,TGCGCCAGCAGCCAAGATGGGACAGGGGTTAACTATGGCTACACCTTC
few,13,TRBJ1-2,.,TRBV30,CAWSVRGSYGYTF,TGTGCCTGGAGTGTACGGGGCAGCTATGGCTACACCTTC
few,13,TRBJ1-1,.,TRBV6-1,CASMFGLNTEAFF,TGTGCCAGCATGTTCGGATTGAACACTGAAGCTTTCTTT
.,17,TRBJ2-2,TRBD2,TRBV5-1,CASSSSLAGGNTGELFF,TGCGCCAGCAGCTCTTCCCTAGCGGGGGGAAACACCGGGGAGCTGTTTTTT
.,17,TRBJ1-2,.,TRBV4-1,CASSQDRTGGTNYGYTF,TGCGCCAGCAGCCAAGACCGTACCGGGGGAACTAACTATGGCTACACCTTC
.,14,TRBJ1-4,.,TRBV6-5,CASSYRQGLEKLFF,TGTGCCAGCAGTTACAGGCAGGGGCTGGAAAAACTGTTTTTT
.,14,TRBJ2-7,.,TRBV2,CASTTGTFSYEQYF,TGTGCCAGCACTACCGGGACATTCTCCTACGAGCAGTACTTC
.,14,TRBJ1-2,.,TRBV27,CASRKMTGLYGYTF,TGTGCCAGCAGGAAGATGACAGGCCTCTATGGCTACACCTTC